Listed below are T cell receptor beta chains from one sample, sequenced in a study of monozygotic twins with inflammatory bowel disease. No DNA is given; TCRdb re-called the 5' RACE reads and lists each CDR3 protein once. The table gives approximately 400,000 distinct CDR3 sequences; the top ten clones make up 2.4% of it. The specimen was blood. The receptors come from a human donor with ulcerative colitis or Crohn's disease, or a healthy co-twin of an affected twin (not recorded which). Both conserved end residues are part of each CDR3. Fields, in order: CDR3 protein, V gene, J gene.

CASSLGGGSQETQYF	TRBV7-9	TRBJ2-5
CASSLTAGSSYEQYF	TRBV7-3	TRBJ2-7
CASAGSSYNSPLHF	TRBV2	TRBJ1-6
CAAGVGNSRDEQYF	TRBV30	TRBJ2-7
CASSFEASGRIAYTGELFF	TRBV5-4	TRBJ2-2
CATRSGRTGNTNEQFF	TRBV24-1	TRBJ2-1
CASSSSTSGEGDTQYF	TRBV7-3	TRBJ2-3
CASSLDTDFSYNEQFF	TRBV5-1	TRBJ2-1
CASRFQAAAYEQYF	TRBV10-3	TRBJ2-7
CSARDLQSSYNEQFF	TRBV20-1	TRBJ2-1
CASSTDLDTQQFF	TRBV18	TRBJ2-1
CASSPGWGQPAYF	TRBV19	TRBJ2-5
CASSHATSHSTGAVYGYTF	TRBV14	TRBJ1-2
CASSPRTGVTGELFF	TRBV3-1	TRBJ2-2
CASRTRQNTEAFF	TRBV5-1	TRBJ1-1
CASSLLGGQAGYGYTF	TRBV5-1	TRBJ1-2
CASSFPGDDEQFF	TRBV27	TRBJ2-1
CASSRNLDREAFF	TRBV18	TRBJ1-1
CSVPGGNTEAFF	TRBV29-1	TRBJ1-1
CATSRTHYAGSNEQFF	TRBV15	TRBJ2-1
CASSLSVGTGNTIYF	TRBV12-3/TRBV12-4	TRBJ1-3
CASSLGRGPSRNTQYF	TRBV7-2	TRBJ2-3
CASSGGHQETQYF	TRBV2	TRBJ2-5
CASSQVGTGGMDTQYF	TRBV4-1	TRBJ2-3
CASSLGKAQETQYF	TRBV5-1	TRBJ2-5
CAISESGLATDTQYF	TRBV10-3	TRBJ2-3
CASSQDGQTYEQYF	TRBV3-1	TRBJ2-7
CASSPGREWYEQYF	TRBV18	TRBJ2-7
CASSQDGNSASLGANVLTF	TRBV4-3	TRBJ2-6
CASSVGWVGAITDNEQFF	TRBV9	TRBJ2-1
CASSLISGSTDTQYF	TRBV11-2	TRBJ2-3
CASSPGGLGYNEQFF	TRBV5-4	TRBJ2-1
CASRDQETQYF	TRBV7-9	TRBJ2-5
CASSGLKADSPLHF	TRBV18	TRBJ1-6
CSASDPQRNTEAFF	TRBV20-1	TRBJ1-1
CASSQDTSGSGNEQFF	TRBV4-3	TRBJ2-1
CSALAGGSYEQYF	TRBV29-1	TRBJ2-7
CATQGFGYEQYF	TRBV28	TRBJ2-7
CASSLEARRETQYF	TRBV7-9	TRBJ2-5
CAISDQGDTQYF	TRBV10-3	TRBJ2-3
CASSLGTVNSYEQYF	TRBV5-1	TRBJ2-7
CASSFSGGYEQYF	TRBV5-6	TRBJ2-7
CATSRDHPTDTQYF	TRBV15	TRBJ2-3
CASSLFRAEPYEQYF	TRBV7-2	TRBJ2-7
CASSLIIGSPDTQYF	TRBV28	TRBJ2-3
CASSAGDTLTTEAFF	TRBV13	TRBJ1-1
CASSARDYISYNEQFF	TRBV7-2	TRBJ2-1
CASSFVGQAGNTIYF	TRBV7-2	TRBJ1-3
CASTFSGGQDEQFF	TRBV5-1	TRBJ2-1
CAISGGREPQHF	TRBV10-3	TRBJ1-5
CASSLTGGNSPLHF	TRBV12-3/TRBV12-4	TRBJ1-6